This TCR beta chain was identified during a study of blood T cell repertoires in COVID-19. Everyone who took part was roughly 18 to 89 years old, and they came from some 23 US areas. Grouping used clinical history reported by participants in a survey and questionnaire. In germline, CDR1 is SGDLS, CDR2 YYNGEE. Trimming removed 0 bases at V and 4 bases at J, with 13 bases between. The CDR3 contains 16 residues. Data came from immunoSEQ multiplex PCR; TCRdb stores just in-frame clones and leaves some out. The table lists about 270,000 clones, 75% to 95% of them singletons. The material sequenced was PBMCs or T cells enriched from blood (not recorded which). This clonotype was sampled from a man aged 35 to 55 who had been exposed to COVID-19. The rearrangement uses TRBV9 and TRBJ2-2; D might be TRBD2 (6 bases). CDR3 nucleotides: TGTGCCAGCAGCGTAGATAGCGGCCTAGGCACCGGGGAGCTGTTTTTT. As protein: CASSVDSGLGTGELFF.